The 22 T cell receptor beta chains listed next were all sequenced from one sample in a study of shared clonotypes between healthy human individuals. Produced via immunoSEQ multiplex PCR; TCRdb's table is partial and in-frame only. Here the sample spans some 630,000 clones, approximately 79% being singletons. Material: memory CD4+ T cells sorted from blood. Noted subset: CD45RA-negative fraction. These receptors all come from a woman aged 25-40 years in good health.

The genes are TRBV6-1 and TRBJ1-2; the D is unclear. Between the trimmed V and J ends, which lost 6 bases and 3 bases, there was a span of 11 bases. The CDR3 spans 13 residues. In germline, CDR1 is MNHNS, CDR2 SASEGT. The CDR3 DNA reads TGTGCCAGCAGCCACCCCGGAGACTATGGCTACACCTTC. Protein: CASSHPGDYGYTF.

The chain employs TRBV6-1 and TRBJ1-2, with D possibly TRBD1 on 6 matching bases. The CDR3 sequence is 14 residues long. Germline CDR1 is MNHNS and CDR2 is SASEGT. The germline V and J ends were trimmed by 1 base and 6 bases, with 12 bases remaining between them. Here the CDR3 DNA reads TGTGCCAGCAGTGAAGGTCAGGGGTTGGATGGCTACACCTTC. Its protein product is CASSEGQGLDGYTF.

The rearrangement links TRBV18 to TRBJ2-1; D unclear. V lost 0 bases to trimming and J lost 7 bases, with 13 bases between them. Per the germline V gene, CDR1 is KGHSH and CDR2 is LQKENI. The CDR3 runs to 15 residues. The CDR3: CASSPPVNGLNEQFF. The CDR3 coding sequence is TGTGCCAGCTCACCACCGGTCAACGGGTTGAATGAGCAGTTCTTC.

The rearrangement links TRBV7-9 to TRBJ2-5, with a tentative D call TRBD2 (6 bases). Trimming left V 4 bases short and J 4 bases short, with 16 bases between. The length of the CDR3 is 15 residues. Germline CDR1 and CDR2: SEHNR and FQNEAQ (reference sequence). CDR3 in amino acids: CASSSGWEVGETQYF. The CDR3 DNA reads TGTGCCAGCAGCTCCGGATGGGAGGTGGGAGAGACCCAGTACTTC.

The V gene is TRBV2, the J gene TRBJ2-1; TRBD1 matches 11 bases. CDR1 and CDR2 from the germline V gene are SNHLY and FYNNEI. Trimming cost V 8 bases and J 9 bases; bases outside gene matches: 9. CDR3 length equals 14 residues. The CDR3 loop is CASDRDRGNSEQFF. The DNA for the CDR3 is TGTGCCAGCGACCGGGACAGGGGGAATAGTGAGCAGTTCTTC. Using reference TRBV2 and TRBJ2-1 for the parts outside the CDR3, the full variable domain is EPEVTQTPSHQVTQMGQEVILRCVPISNHLYFYWYRQILGQKVEFLVSFYNNEISEKSEIFDDQFSVERPDGSNFTLKIRSTKLEDSAMYFCASDRDRGNSEQFFGPGTRLTVL.

This clone has just a few counts. CDR3 sequence (DNA): TGTGCCAGCAGCTTCCTCATTCAAGCTTTCTTT. Translating it yields CASSFLIQAFF. The gene calls are TRBV7-2 and TRBJ1-1; D is undetermined. CDR3 length: 11 amino acids. The germline V and J ends were trimmed by 3 bases and 9 bases, with 8 bases remaining between them. The germline V gene has CDR1 SGHTA and CDR2 FQGNSA.

This clone was observed a handful of times. The V gene is TRBV2, the J gene TRBJ1-3; D ambiguous. CDR3 length: 13 residues. Trimming pared 4 bases from V and 0 bases from J, leaving 4 bases between. CDR1 and CDR2 from the germline V gene are SNHLY and FYNNEI. The CDR3 loop reads CASSVYSGNTIYF. The DNA for the CDR3 is TGTGCCAGCAGTGTGTACTCTGGAAACACCATATATTTT.

V gene TRBV7-2 combines with J gene TRBJ1-1, with D tentatively TRBD1 (5 bases). The V end lost 3 bases, the J end lost 1 base, and 12 bases lay between the germline ends. The CDR3 covers 15 residues. From germline, CDR1 is SGHTA and CDR2 FQGNSA. CDR3 protein: CASSLMGEWNTEAFF. CDR3 DNA sequence: TGTGCCAGCAGCTTGATGGGGGAATGGAACACTGAAGCTTTCTTT.

This chain joins TRBV30 and TRBJ1-3; D unresolved. V lost 2 bases and J 2 bases, leaving 13 bases between the germline ends. Germline lookup yields CDR1 GTSNPN and CDR2 SVGIG (reference sequence). CDR3 length: 15 residues. The chain's CDR3 is CAWSRELIAGNTIYF. Here the CDR3 DNA reads TGTGCCTGGAGTCGCGAGCTTATTGCTGGAAACACCATATATTTT.

The chain uses TRBV6-4 and TRBJ2-3; 8 bases fit TRBD2. This CDR3 is built from 14 residues. V lost 4 bases to trimming and J lost 4 bases; unmatched junction nucleotides: 4. CDR1 and CDR2 from the germline V gene are MRHNA and SNTAGT. Here the CDR3 DNA reads TGTGCCAGCAGTGTTTCGGGGGGGCCAGATACGCAGTATTTT. It is translated as CASSVSGGPDTQYF.

The chain's CDR3 is CASSETQGGGNTIYF. The CDR3 nucleotides read TGCGCCAGCAGTGAGACCCAGGGAGGTGGAAACACCATATATTTT. This chain joins TRBV10-2 and TRBJ1-3; maybe TRBD1 (5 bases). This CDR3 has 15 residues. The V and J ends lost 2 bases and 3 bases respectively, with 11 bases between them. CDR1 is WSHSY and CDR2 is SAAADI in the germline V gene.

This rearrangement joins TRBV27 to TRBJ2-1, with D maybe TRBD2 (5 bases). This CDR3 spans 16 amino acids. The germline CDR1 and CDR2 sequences are MNHEY and SMNVEV (reference sequence). With 0 bases removed from V and 0 bases from J, the gap between germline ends came to 9 bases. The CDR3 is CASSLSNSGSYNEQFF. The CDR3 region has the DNA TGTGCCAGCAGTTTATCAAACAGCGGCTCCTACAATGAGCAGTTCTTC.

V and J are TRBV27 and TRBJ2-7; possibly TRBD1 or TRBD2 for D (5 bases each). CDR1 MNHEY and CDR2 SMNVEV come from the germline V gene (reference sequence). CDR3 size: 16 residues. With 2 bases removed from V and 2 bases from J, the gap between germline ends came to 16 bases. The DNA of the CDR3 is TGTGCCAGCAGTTTAAGTTTGAGGGGATTCACCTACGAGCAGTACTTC. Its translation is CASSLSLRGFTYEQYF.

About this clone itself: This same CDR3 is encoded by further DNA sequences in the sample. The chain carries TRBV27 and TRBJ2-6; D not certain. This CDR3 contains 15 residues. In germline, CDR1 is MNHEY, CDR2 SMNVEV (reference sequence). V lost 5 bases and J lost 1, with 9 bases in between. The DNA of the CDR3 is TGTGCCAGCAGTCTGTTGAGTTCTGGGGCCAACGTCCTGACTTTC. Residues: CASSLLSSGANVLTF.

The chain joins TRBV29-1 to TRBJ2-7; perhaps TRBD2 as D (6 bases). Germline V gene data show CDR1 as SQVTM and CDR2 as ANQGSEA. The CDR3 covers 13 residues. V dropped 6 bases and J dropped 6 bases, with 18 bases sitting between them. The CDR3 sequence: CSVGSGRGSEQYF. The CDR3, as DNA: TGCAGCGTGGGTAGCGGTAGGGGCTCCGAGCAGTACTTC.

This clone was seen just once. V gene TRBV4-1 combines with J gene TRBJ1-3; D remains ambiguous. This CDR3 comprises 15 residues. V was pared by 4 bases and J by 0 bases, with 10 bases between. Germline values: CDR1 MGHRA, CDR2 YSYEKL. The CDR3 loop reads CASSPLIYSGNTIYF. As DNA, the CDR3 is TGCGCCAGCAGCCCCCTTATATACTCTGGAAACACCATATATTTT.

The CDR3 reads CASSSQAYGYTF. The DNA of the CDR3 is TGCGCCAGCAGCAGCCAGGCCTATGGCTACACCTTC. This chain joins TRBV5-1 and TRBJ1-2, with D unresolved. CDR1 is SGHRS and CDR2 is YFSETQ in the germline V gene. V was pared by 4 bases and J by 4 bases, with 8 bases between. This CDR3 comprises 12 residues. Based on the CDR3 plus reference TRBV5-1 and TRBJ1-2, the full variable domain is KAGVTQTPRYLIKTRGQQVTLSCSPISGHRSVSWYQQTPGQGLQFLFEYFSETQRNKGNFPGRFSGRQFSNSRSEMNVSTLELGDSALYLCASSSQAYGYTFGSGTRLTVV.

The V gene is TRBV6-5, the J gene TRBJ1-2; 7 nucleotides align to TRBD1. Germline loops: CDR1 MNHEY, CDR2 SVGAGI. Unmatched junction bases numbered 12, after V lost 7 bases and J lost 4 bases. The CDR3 is 15 residues long. Here the CDR3 DNA reads TGTGCCAGCACATCATACAGGGGCCGTGGCTATGGCTACACCTTC. As protein: CASTSYRGRGYGYTF.

V gene TRBV7-2 combines with J gene TRBJ2-5; D not certain. The J call could be wrong; TRBJ2-7 is a better fit for the DNA end. This CDR3 comprises 13 residues. The germline gives CDR1 SGHTA, CDR2 FQGNSA. The CDR3 is CASSLASSYEQYF. CDR3 DNA: TGTGCCAGCAGCTTAGCGTCCAGCTACGAGCAGTACTTC.

The chain combines TRBV11-3 with TRBJ2-7; D remains ambiguous. Germline CDR1 reads SGHNT; CDR2 reads YENEEA. This CDR3 comprises 14 residues. Deletions cut 5 bases from V and 0 bases from J, with 11 bases between. CDR3 sequence reads: CASSSDSNSYEQYF. CDR3 coding DNA: TGTGCCAGCAGCAGTGACTCGAACTCCTACGAGCAGTACTTC. The whole variable domain, filled in from reference TRBV11-3 and TRBJ2-7, reads EAGVVQSPRYKIIEKKQPVAFWCNPISGHNTLYWYLQNLGQGPELLIRYENEEAVDDSQLPKDRFSAERLKGVDSTLKIQPAELGDSAVYLCASSSDSNSYEQYFGPGTRLTVT.

This clone was counted at least ten times. V usage is TRBV27 and J usage is TRBJ1-5, with 8 bases that match TRBD1. Trimming removed 5 bases from V and 7 bases from J; junction bases left unmatched: 13. The CDR3 covers 16 residues. Germline CDR1 MNHEY, CDR2 SMNVEV (reference sequence). CDR3: CASSRDGGQGGQPQHF. The CDR3 DNA is TGTGCCAGCAGTCGCGACGGAGGACAGGGCGGGCAGCCCCAGCATTTT.

The chain uses TRBV4-1 and TRBJ1-5; D not certain. The CDR3 consists of 17 residues. Germline V gene sequence: CDR1 MGHRA, CDR2 YSYEKL. Trimming stripped 1 base from V and 7 bases from J, with 20 bases between. CDR3 region: CASSQGARFWGRQPQHF. DNA of the CDR3: TGCGCCAGCAGCCAAGGGGCACGGTTTTGGGGTCGGCAGCCCCAGCATTTT.